The next 18 T cell receptor beta chains were all read from a single sample in a study of blood T cells in healthy people across ages. The use of a sample-barcoded 5' primer and a J-beta primer mix characterized a second PCR of roughly 6 to 11 cycles. Each CDR3 protein is one row after TCRdb ran MiXCR on the 5' RACE reads. The repertoire has some 1.7 million distinct CDR3 sequences, approximately 30% of them found once; the top ten carry approximately 7.7%. Sequencing used blood. These receptors were taken from a woman aged 30 to 39 in good health.

This clonotype has a single count. The V gene is TRBV5-1, the J gene TRBJ1-3; TRBD1 matches 8 bases. The length of the CDR3 is 14 residues. V dropped 6 bases and J dropped 3; count of bases not matched to a gene: 5. Germline-derived CDR1 and CDR2 are SGHRS and YFSETQ. CDR3 residues: CASNSGGVGNTIYF. The CDR3 DNA is TGCGCCAGCAATTCAGGGGGCGTTGGAAACACCATATATTTT.

V and J are TRBV20-1 and TRBJ2-1; D is perhaps TRBD2 (6 bases). Between the trimmed V and J ends, which lost 3 bases and 9 bases, there was a span of 15 bases. Germline CDR1 reads DFQATT; CDR2 reads SNEGSKA (reference sequence). The CDR3 consists of 13 residues. The CDR3 loop reads CSARDPMGGEQFF. For the CDR3, the DNA is TGCAGTGCTAGGGACCCTATGGGGGGTGAGCAGTTCTTC.

The chain couples TRBV27 to TRBJ1-1, with D tentatively TRBD1 (6 bases). Per the germline V gene, CDR1 is MNHEY and CDR2 is SMNVEV (reference sequence). The germline V and J ends were trimmed by 8 bases and 7 bases, with 11 bases remaining between them. CDR3 length equals 11 residues. CDR3 nucleotide sequence: TGTGCCAGCGGAATAGGGGGTGAAGCTTTCTTT. Translated: CASGIGGEAFF.

Notes on this clonotype: One junction end does not reproduce the germline sequence, and a read error may be involved. The chain links TRBV7-9 to TRBJ2-1; D is unresolved. Germline assignment: CDR1 SEHNR and CDR2 FQNEAQ (reference sequence). The CDR3 runs 15 residues. The CDR3 DNA reads TGTGTCAGCAGCTTTCAAACTCCCTCCTACAATGAGCAGTTCTTC. This translates into CVSSFQTPSYNEQFF.

This clonotype was counted only a few times. The chain uses TRBV12-3 or TRBV12-4 and TRBJ2-5, with 9 nucleotides matching TRBD2. The CDR3 runs 17 residues. J gave up 3 bases and V 7 bases, and 15 bases lay outside the gene matches. The CDR3 sequence is CASKGVTAGGMEETQYF. CDR3 sequence (DNA): TGTGCCAGCAAGGGGGTAACGGCGGGAGGGATGGAAGAGACCCAGTACTTC.

This clonotype was detected a few times. The chain links TRBV28 to TRBJ2-3, with 9 bases aligning to TRBD2. Germline values: CDR1 MDHEN, CDR2 SYDVKM. The CDR3 sequence is 18 residues long. Trimming at V came to 3 bases and at J to 2 bases, leaving 12 bases not matched to a gene. CDR3 nucleotide sequence: TGTGCCAGCAGTTTCGGGAGCTCTAGCGGGGACACCACAGATACGCAGTATTTT. Its protein is CASSFGSSSGDTTDTQYF.

The table lists this clonotype with many counts. This chain links TRBV5-1 with TRBJ1-2, with D possibly being TRBD1 (5 bases). This CDR3 comprises 14 residues. Trimming removed 4 bases from V and 3 bases from J, with 13 bases in between. From germline, CDR1 is SGHRS and CDR2 YFSETQ. The CDR3 here is CASSPAQGDYGYTF. CDR3 in DNA: TGCGCCAGCAGCCCGGCCCAGGGCGACTATGGCTACACCTTC.

The chain joins TRBV7-9 to TRBJ2-1; perhaps TRBD2 as D (6 bases). Per the germline V gene, CDR1 is SEHNR and CDR2 is FQNEAQ (reference sequence). The CDR3 extends over 14 amino acids. This chain's CDR3 is CTINGGNGYNEQFF. The CDR3 DNA is TGTACTATTAATGGGGGGAATGGCTACAATGAGCAGTTCTTC.

Ten or more counts support this clonotype. The rearrangement uses TRBV5-1 and TRBJ2-1; D possibly corresponds to TRBD2 (5 bases). Germline V gene sequence: CDR1 SGHRS, CDR2 YFSETQ. CDR3 length equals 14 residues. Trimming pared 0 bases from V and 9 bases from J, leaving 13 bases between. The CDR3: CASSLDTAGIEQFF. As DNA, the CDR3 is TGCGCCAGCAGCTTGGACACGGCGGGTATTGAGCAGTTCTTC.

This sequence joins TRBV4-1 and TRBJ1-2; D call uncertain. From germline, CDR1 is MGHRA and CDR2 YSYEKL. CDR3 length: 17 amino acids. V dropped 4 bases and J dropped 0 bases, with 18 bases sitting between them. The CDR3 nucleotides read TGCGCCAGCAGCCCGGATCTTGGGCGCCCCTCTAACTATGGCTACACCTTC. Protein product: CASSPDLGRPSNYGYTF.

This clonotype was observed a handful of times. The chain uses TRBV6-6 and TRBJ2-7, with a weak D call TRBD1 (5 bases). CDR3 size: 13 residues. The germline CDR1 and CDR2 sequences are MNHNY and SVGAGI (reference sequence). Trimming removed 4 bases from V and 7 bases from J, with 14 bases in between. The CDR3 sequence is CASSFVQDNEQYF. For the CDR3, the DNA is TGTGCCAGCAGTTTCGTACAGGACAATGAGCAGTACTTC.

This clonotype has at least ten counts. CDR3 sequence reads: CASSYWTVYEQYF. Written as DNA, the CDR3 is TGTGCCAGCAGTTACTGGACAGTCTACGAGCAGTACTTC. V and J are TRBV6-6 and TRBJ2-7; D is possibly TRBD1 (6 bases). The ends were cut back, 1 base at V and 3 bases at J, with 7 bases in the middle. Germline V gene data show CDR1 as MNHNY and CDR2 as SVGAGI (reference sequence). There are 13 residues in the CDR3.

This clonotype occurred a few times. This chain links TRBV2 with TRBJ1-6; 8 nucleotides line up with TRBD1. CDR1 and CDR2 from the germline V gene are SNHLY and FYNNEI. The CDR3 is 16 residues long. Unmatched junction bases numbered 8, after V lost 3 bases and J lost 7 bases. CDR3 nucleotide sequence: TGTGCCAGCAGTGACTTAGGACAGGGCGGGAATTCACCCCTCCACTTT. This encodes CASSDLGQGGNSPLHF.

This sequence joins TRBV6-6 and TRBJ2-4; 13 nucleotides line up with TRBD2. The CDR3 is 14 amino acids. J gave up 13 bases and V 5 bases, and 8 bases lay outside the gene matches. Per germline, CDR1 MNHNY and CDR2 SVGAGI (reference sequence). The CDR3 region is CASSPTSGGSRQYF. In DNA form, the CDR3 reads TGTGCCAGCAGTCCGACTAGCGGGGGGTCTCGGCAGTACTTC.

This clonotype was recorded many times. This chain joins TRBV29-1 and TRBJ2-7, with D possibly matching TRBD1 (6 bases). The CDR3 runs to 14 residues. The germline V gene has CDR1 SQVTM and CDR2 ANQGSEA. The V end lost 4 bases, the J end lost 0 bases, and 13 bases lay between the germline ends. The CDR3 coding sequence is TGCAGCGTTGTCAAAACGGGACACTCCTACGAGCAGTACTTC. Translation: CSVVKTGHSYEQYF.

This clonotype occurred many times. The chain uses TRBV20-1 and TRBJ2-3, with 9 bases fitting TRBD2. The CDR3 is made up of 16 amino acids. Per the germline V gene, CDR1 is DFQATT and CDR2 is SNEGSKA (reference sequence). The J segment lost 5 bases and the V segment lost 0 bases, leaving 9 bases of the junction unmatched. The CDR3 nucleotides are TGCAGTGCTAGAGATCCGAATAGCGGGAGAGGAGATACGCAGTATTTT. It specifies CSARDPNSGRGDTQYF.

The J gene is TRBJ2-5, the V gene TRBV11-2; D uncertain. The CDR3 is made up of 13 amino acids. Trimming removed 3 bases at V and 6 bases at J, with 11 bases between. Germline CDR1 and CDR2: SGHAT and FQNNGV. The CDR3: CASSFPASQTQYF. The CDR3 DNA sequence: TGTGCCAGCAGCTTTCCAGCATCCCAGACCCAGTACTTC.

This clonotype has at least ten counts. The chain joins TRBV20-1 to TRBJ2-3; TRBD2 matches 11 bases. Germline V gives CDR1 DFQATT, CDR2 SNEGSKA (reference sequence). The CDR3 extends over 16 amino acids. V lost 4 bases, J lost 8 bases, and 14 bases stayed unmatched. The CDR3 DNA is TGCAGTGCTATACGACCCGGGACTAGCGGTTTACGTACGCAGTATTTT. Residues: CSAIRPGTSGLRTQYF.